These 14 T cell receptor beta chains share one sample of origin, sequenced in a study of cytomegalovirus exposure and HLA in healthy donors. In the PCR, 60 Vbeta and 13 Jbeta primers were used. Here immunoSEQ multiplex PCR was the method, and the copy in TCRdb shows in-frame clones only, minus some. The data hold some 110,000 clones, with 78% observed a single time. Sample: PBMCs. Every receptor here comes from a woman aged 40 to 50 in good health and CMV-seronegative.

The chain uses TRBV28 and TRBJ2-1, with 7 bases aligning to TRBD2. Germline values: CDR1 MDHEN, CDR2 SYDVKM. This CDR3 has 14 amino acids. V shed 11 bases, J shed 2 bases, and the junction held 9 bases outside the gene matches. DNA for the CDR3: TGTGCCGTCCCGAAGGGAGGGGCCTACAATGAGCAGTTCTTC. This encodes CAVPKGGAYNEQFF.

V and J are TRBV11-2 and TRBJ1-1, with 8 bases fitting TRBD1. The CDR3 runs to 13 residues. The V segment lost 4 bases and the J segment 7 bases; nucleotides outside the gene matches: 5. Germline V gene sequence: CDR1 SGHAT, CDR2 FQNNGV. The DNA for the CDR3 is TGTGCCAGCAGCTCGGACAGGGCGATTGAAGCTTTCTTT. This translates into CASSSDRAIEAFF.

V is TRBV18 and J is TRBJ2-7; D gene unclear. Trimming stripped 2 bases from V and 2 bases from J, with 7 bases between. The CDR3 spans 13 residues. Germline V CDR1 and CDR2: KGHSH, LQKENI. For the CDR3, the DNA is TGTGCCAGCTCACCATATCGGGCCTACGAGCAGTACTTC. Protein product: CASSPYRAYEQYF.

The chain carries TRBV4-3 and TRBJ2-7; no reliable D call. This CDR3 spans 14 amino acids. V gave up 0 bases and J gave up 4 bases, with 10 bases separating them. Germline V gives CDR1 LGHNA, CDR2 YSLEER. The CDR3 reads CASSQDLYGYEQYF. In DNA form, the CDR3 reads TGCGCCAGCAGCCAAGATTTGTACGGGTACGAGCAGTACTTC.

The chain links TRBV27 to TRBJ2-7, with 7 positions matching TRBD2. The germline V gene has CDR1 MNHEY and CDR2 SMNVEV (reference sequence). The CDR3 runs to 14 residues. V trimming: 0 bases; J trimming: 3 bases; junction bases outside the gene matches: 2. The CDR3 DNA follows: TGTGCCAGCAGTTTATCGGGAGGGGACTACGAGCAGTACTTC. Encoded protein: CASSLSGGDYEQYF.

The chain joins TRBV6-6 to TRBJ2-6; 8 bases align to TRBD2. V dropped 5 bases and J dropped 3; count of bases not matched to a gene: 3. Germline CDR1 reads MNHNY; CDR2 reads SVGAGI (reference sequence). This CDR3 has 15 residues. The CDR3 region has the DNA TGTGCCAGCAGTGTCAGCGGGAGTGGGGCCAACGTCCTGACTTTC. It yields the protein CASSVSGSGANVLTF.

DNA of the CDR3: TGTGCCAGCAGCTTAAGGGGATCTAATGAAAAACTGTTTTTT. As protein: CASSLRGSNEKLFF. J is TRBJ1-4 and V is TRBV7-9; tentative D call: TRBD1 (5 bases). CDR1 is SEHNR and CDR2 is FQNEAQ in the germline V gene (reference sequence). Trimming left V 2 bases short and J 3 bases short, with 7 bases between. The CDR3 consists of 14 residues.

This sequence joins TRBV2 and TRBJ2-5; 10 bases agree with TRBD2. The CDR3 contains 16 residues. The germline V gene has CDR1 SNHLY and CDR2 FYNNEI. V lost 6 bases, J lost 0 bases, and 7 bases stayed unmatched. This chain's CDR3 is CASSPGTSAYQETQYF. For the CDR3, the DNA is TGTGCCAGCAGCCCCGGGACTAGCGCCTACCAAGAGACCCAGTACTTC.

This clone showed up just once. The chain carries TRBV7-8 and TRBJ2-5; D might be TRBD2 (5 bases). This CDR3 is built from 12 residues. Germline V gene data show CDR1 as SGHVS and CDR2 as FQNEAQ. V was pared by 8 bases and J by 5 bases, with 12 bases between. CDR3 DNA: TGTGCCAGCGGGAGAGACATTGAGACCCAGTACTTC. It encodes CASGRDIETQYF.

This clone appeared a few times. This chain uses TRBV4-2 with TRBJ2-3; 7 bases are shared with TRBD2. The J segment lost 11 bases and the V segment lost 1 base, leaving 3 bases of the junction unmatched. The CDR3 has 12 residues. Germline V gene sequence: CDR1 LGHNA, CDR2 YNFKEQ. The CDR3 DNA follows: TGTGCCAGCAGCCAAGTGCGGGAGTGGCAGTATTTT. Residues: CASSQVREWQYF.

This clone was picked up one time. The rearrangement links TRBV27 to TRBJ2-1; 11 bases align to TRBD2. The CDR3 sequence is 14 residues long. CDR1 and CDR2 (germline): MNHEY, SMNVEV (reference sequence). The trim removed 4 bases at V and 13 bases at J, leaving 9 bases unmatched. CDR3 in DNA: TGTGCCAGCAGTTCCGGACTAGCGGGTAACCTTCAGTTCTTC. As protein: CASSSGLAGNLQFF.

V is TRBV14 and J is TRBJ1-1; D uncertain. Germline CDR1 SGHDN, CDR2 FVKESK. The CDR3 totals 15 residues. The V gene lost 0 bases and the J gene lost 3 bases, with 11 bases spanning the gap. The CDR3 here is CASSQDPRRYTEAFF. CDR3 bases: TGTGCCAGCAGCCAAGACCCTAGACGTTACACTGAAGCTTTCTTT.

Of note for this clone: At one boundary the junction diverges from the germline segment, which might be a read error. The genes are TRBV5-4 and TRBJ2-7; 10 nucleotides line up with TRBD2. The CDR3 covers 13 residues. CDR1 and CDR2 (germline): SGHNT, YYREEE (reference sequence). This CDR3 reads CASSSGIAGGMDF. In DNA, the CDR3 is TGTGCCAGCAGCTCGGGTATAGCGGGAGGAATGGACTTC. Full variable domain (remainder filled in from reference TRBV5-4 and TRBJ2-7): ETGVTQSPTHLIKTRGQQVTLRCSSQSGHNTVSWYQQALGQGPQFIFQYYREEENGRGNFPPRFSGLQFPNYSSELNVNALELDDSALYLCASSSGIAGGMDFGPGTRLTVT.

This clone has just a few counts. This chain links TRBV27 with TRBJ2-1, with D possibly TRBD2 on 5 matching bases. This CDR3 spans 14 amino acids. Trimming shortened V by 3 bases and J by 3 bases, and 9 bases separated the two germline ends. Looked up from germline, CDR1 is MNHEY and CDR2 is SMNVEV (reference sequence). CDR3 sequence: CASSLGSGYNEQFF. In DNA, the CDR3 is TGTGCCAGCAGTTTGGGGAGCGGCTACAATGAGCAGTTCTTC.